The 30 T cell receptor beta chains below come from one sample, sequenced in a study of technical replicates of blood from a handful of donors. Only in-frame clones appear in the TCRdb table, and some are missing; sequencing was by immunoSEQ multiplex PCR. The sample has about 90,000 clones, just under 95% seen once. The sequencing sample was made of T cells isolated from PBMCs. Receptor source: a human donor in good health.

This clone was seen just once. The chain links TRBV28 to TRBJ2-7; D is possibly TRBD1 (6 bases). The CDR3 covers 15 residues. In germline, CDR1 is MDHEN, CDR2 SYDVKM. V shed 10 bases and J shed 2 bases, with 21 bases lying between them. The CDR3: CATTVQGNVAYEQYF. Here the CDR3 DNA reads TGTGCCACCACTGTGCAGGGGAACGTTGCCTACGAGCAGTACTTC.

Points on this clone: The sample holds other DNA sequences that translate to the same CDR3. The chain has TRBV4-2 and TRBJ1-5; D is undetermined. V was clipped by 0 bases and J by 0 bases, with 6 bases between them. The CDR3 loop spans 15 amino acids. Germline lookup yields CDR1 LGHNA and CDR2 YNFKEQ. CDR3: CASSQDTGSNQPQHF. The CDR3 DNA sequence: TGTGCCAGCAGCCAAGATACGGGTAGCAATCAGCCCCAGCATTTT.

V gene TRBV9 combines with J gene TRBJ1-2; no definite D call. V lost 6 bases to trimming and J lost 3 bases, with 12 bases between them. The CDR3 totals 13 residues. Germline V CDR1 and CDR2: SGDLS, YYNGEE. The CDR3 bases are TGTGCCAGCAACAATCTCCCGCACTATGGCTACACCTTC. As protein: CASNNLPHYGYTF.

The chain carries TRBV5-5 and TRBJ1-5; 8 bases agree with TRBD1. Germline CDR1 is SGHKS and CDR2 is YYEKEE (reference sequence). The V and J ends lost 4 bases and 6 bases, in that order; junction bases with no gene match: 6. CDR3 size: 14 residues. CDR3 in amino acids: CASSLWTGSQPQHF. Here the CDR3 DNA reads TGTGCCAGCAGCCTTTGGACAGGGAGTCAGCCCCAGCATTTT.

The rearrangement links TRBV6-5 to TRBJ1-1; D unclear. Trimming took 0 bases from V and 8 from J, leaving 13 bases between them. This CDR3 is 14 amino acids long. Germline V gives CDR1 MNHEY, CDR2 SVGAGI. The CDR3 DNA sequence: TGTGCCAGCAGTTACTCATCCAGGAGGTCGGAAGCTTTCTTT. Protein product: CASSYSSRRSEAFF.

The chain's CDR3 is CASGVVWDNNEQFF. CDR3 DNA sequence: TGTGCCAGCGGTGTGGTGTGGGACAACAATGAGCAGTTCTTC. The rearrangement links TRBV28 to TRBJ2-1; a possible D gene is TRBD1 (6 bases). Germline assignment: CDR1 MDHEN and CDR2 SYDVKM. Deletions cut 8 bases from V and 5 bases from J, with 16 bases between. The CDR3 extends over 14 amino acids.

V gene TRBV7-3 combines with J gene TRBJ1-6; 7 bases fit TRBD1. The junction had 4 bases not matched to a gene; V was cut back by 3 bases and J by 5 bases. Germline-derived CDR1 and CDR2 are SGHTA and FQGTGA. The CDR3 is 15 residues long. CDR3 residues: CASSLGTVHNSPLHF. DNA for the CDR3: TGTGCCAGCAGCTTGGGGACAGTCCATAATTCACCCCTCCACTTT.

The V call is TRBV5-8, the J call TRBJ2-1; 10 nucleotides match TRBD2. The CDR3 contains 19 residues. The J segment lost 4 bases and the V segment lost 2 bases, leaving 15 bases of the junction unmatched. Germline V CDR1 and CDR2: SGHTS, YDEGEE. The DNA of the CDR3 is TGTGCCAGCAGCTTTACCTTGGCCGGCCTAGCGGGAGTTTACAATGAGCAGTTCTTC. Amino acids: CASSFTLAGLAGVYNEQFF.

The table lists this clone with a count of one. The J gene is TRBJ2-7, the V gene TRBV6-5; TRBD1 agrees at 10 bases. Germline assignment: CDR1 MNHEY and CDR2 SVGAGI. With 6 bases clipped from V and 2 bases from J, the junction kept 4 bases outside the gene matches. The CDR3 length is 14 residues. CDR3 amino acids: CASRSDRGPYEQYF. The CDR3 DNA follows: TGTGCCAGCAGAAGTGACAGGGGGCCCTACGAGCAGTACTTC.

The J gene is TRBJ1-3, the V gene TRBV5-4, with a possible D match to TRBD1 (6 bases). The germline CDR1 and CDR2 sequences are SGHNT and YYREEE (reference sequence). The CDR3 loop spans 16 amino acids. V was pared by 3 bases and J by 1 base, with 14 bases between. The CDR3 bases are TGTGCCAGCAGCTGGGGCGGGGGGCTGTCTGGAAACACCATATATTTT. Translated, it gives CASSWGGGLSGNTIYF.

This clone was seen only once. This chain joins TRBV30 and TRBJ2-2; D might be TRBD2 (5 bases). V lost 5 bases and J lost 2, with 12 bases in between. Germline-derived CDR1 and CDR2 are GTSNPN and SVGIG (reference sequence). CDR3 length: 14 amino acids. The CDR3 nucleotides are TGTGCCTGGCGACGGACTCTAAACACCGGGGAGCTGTTTTTT. This encodes CAWRRTLNTGELFF.

The chain recombines TRBV28 with TRBJ1-2, with D hard to call. V lost 4 bases and J lost 8, with 23 bases in between. The germline CDR1 and CDR2 sequences are MDHEN and SYDVKM. The CDR3 loop spans 16 amino acids. CDR3 sequence (DNA): TGTGCCAGCAGTTCCCAAGGCCCTCAGCGGAATAGGGGCTACACCTTC. Translated: CASSSQGPQRNRGYTF.

The chain joins TRBV5-1 to TRBJ1-1; TRBD1 is a possible D gene (5 bases). This CDR3 comprises 15 residues. CDR1 and CDR2 (germline): SGHRS, YFSETQ. Trimming stripped 3 bases from V and 1 base from J, with 13 bases between. The CDR3 DNA is TGCGCCAGCAGCTCGTTGGGGGGGAGGAACACTGAAGCTTTCTTT. Translating gives CASSSLGGRNTEAFF.

The CDR3 loop reads CASSPTRGAHEQFF. CDR3 bases: TGTGCCAGCTCACCGACCCGGGGGGCTCATGAGCAGTTCTTC. V and J are TRBV18 and TRBJ2-1, with D tentatively TRBD2 (7 bases). The germline V gene has CDR1 KGHSH and CDR2 LQKENI. Trimming stripped 3 bases from V and 8 bases from J, with 14 bases between. CDR3 size: 14 residues.

The chain uses TRBV7-9 and TRBJ2-7; 8 nucleotides match TRBD2. The CDR3 totals 18 residues. Germline V gene sequence: CDR1 SEHNR, CDR2 FQNEAQ (reference sequence). V shed 1 base and J 2 bases; nucleotides not matched to a gene: 13. CDR3 region: CASSLVALGLAGTYEQYF. As DNA, the CDR3 is TGTGCCAGCAGCTTAGTAGCCCTGGGGCTAGCGGGCACCTACGAGCAGTACTTC.

The rearrangement uses TRBV5-1 and TRBJ2-1, with D unclear. Trimming took off 3 bases at V and 0 bases at J, with 16 bases between the two ends. CDR3 length: 17 residues. From germline, CDR1 is SGHRS and CDR2 YFSETQ. The CDR3 DNA reads as TGCGCCAGCAGCTATTCAAGAGAGGTGCTCTCCTACAATGAGCAGTTCTTC. Translation gives CASSYSREVLSYNEQFF.

CDR3 sequence (DNA): TGTGCCAGCTCACCAAGGTCAGGGGGCTATAATTCACCCCTCCACTTT. Protein product: CASSPRSGGYNSPLHF. The chain has TRBV18 and TRBJ1-6; the match to TRBD1 covers 7 bases. Germline CDR1 is KGHSH and CDR2 is LQKENI. This CDR3 comprises 16 residues. The V segment lost 2 bases and the J segment 3 bases; nucleotides outside the gene matches: 4.

V gene TRBV19 combines with J gene TRBJ2-5; tentatively, D is TRBD2 (5 bases). The CDR3 contains 14 residues. Germline CDR1 and CDR2: LNHDA and SQIVND (reference sequence). Trimming took off 5 bases at V and 2 bases at J, with 12 bases between the two ends. The DNA of the CDR3 is TGTGCCAGTAGTGACCCGGGGATTCAAGAGACCCAGTACTTC. Protein: CASSDPGIQETQYF.

This rearrangement joins TRBV29-1 to TRBJ2-3; a weak D match, TRBD2 (6 bases). This CDR3 contains 16 residues. Germline CDR1 reads SQVTM; CDR2 reads ANQGSEA. The V gene lost 0 bases and the J gene lost 4 bases, with 17 bases spanning the gap. The chain's CDR3 is CSVEEGGGPGADTQYF. The CDR3 DNA is TGCAGCGTTGAAGAAGGCGGTGGGCCGGGGGCAGATACGCAGTATTTT.

The chain uses TRBV14 and TRBJ2-7; D gene ambiguous. This CDR3 is built from 13 residues. Per germline, CDR1 SGHDN and CDR2 FVKESK. With 5 bases removed from V and 5 bases from J, the gap between germline ends came to 13 bases. This CDR3 reads CASSSRWAHEQYF. Written as DNA, the CDR3 is TGTGCCAGCAGCTCCCGGTGGGCCCACGAGCAGTACTTC.

This clone was counted between two and nine times. The CDR3 sequence is CASSYRDRDEQYF. CDR3 coding DNA: TGTGCCAGCAGTTACCGGGACAGGGACGAGCAGTACTTC. V and J are TRBV6-6 and TRBJ2-7, with 9 bases fitting TRBD1. Germline V lookup: CDR1 MNHNY, CDR2 SVGAGI (reference sequence). Trimming cost V 2 bases and J 5 bases; bases outside gene matches: 1. This CDR3 has 13 residues.

The V call is TRBV11-2, the J call TRBJ2-1; no reliable D call. Germline lookup yields CDR1 SGHAT and CDR2 FQNNGV. V lost 5 bases, J lost 6 bases, and 11 bases lay in between. This CDR3 has 13 residues. CDR3: CASSPDSFNEQFF. CDR3 nucleotide sequence: TGTGCCAGCAGCCCAGACTCTTTCAATGAGCAGTTCTTC.

The chain carries TRBV7-6 and TRBJ2-1, with TRBD2 matching 9 bases. Germline CDR1 is SGHVS and CDR2 is FNYEAQ. The junction had 14 bases not matched to a gene; V was cut back by 0 bases and J by 8 bases. The CDR3 runs 18 residues. DNA of the CDR3: TGTGCCAGCAGCTTAGCTATCCGGCGTAGCGGGAGTATCCATGAGCAGTTCTTC. As protein: CASSLAIRRSGSIHEQFF.

The rearrangement uses TRBV7-9 and TRBJ2-5, with 8 bases aligning to TRBD1. Losses at the gene ends were 5 bases for V and 7 bases for J; bases not matched to a gene: 6. CDR1 is SEHNR, CDR2 FQNEAQ, per germline (reference sequence). The CDR3 is 13 amino acids. The DNA of the CDR3 is TGTGCCAGCAGCGGTGGACAGGGTGGGACCCAGTACTTC. Its protein is CASSGGQGGTQYF. Using reference TRBV7-9 and TRBJ2-5 for the parts outside the CDR3, the full variable domain is DTGVSQNPRHKITKRGQNVTFRCDPISEHNRLYWYRQTLGQGPEFLTYFQNEAQLEKSRLLSDRFSAERPKGSFSTLEIQRTEQGDSAMYLCASSGGQGGTQYFGPGTRLLVL.

This chain joins TRBV30 and TRBJ1-1; no definite D call. This CDR3 comprises 13 residues. The V gene's germline CDR1 is GTSNPN and CDR2 SVGIG (reference sequence). V was shortened by 0 bases and J by 2 bases, with 7 bases between the two germline ends. The CDR3 spells CAWSVTSNTEAFF. The CDR3 DNA reads TGTGCCTGGAGTGTAACATCCAACACTGAAGCTTTCTTT.

V is TRBV5-1 and J is TRBJ1-1; D is unresolved. Germline V CDR1 and CDR2: SGHRS, YFSETQ. The CDR3 length is 12 residues. Trimming removed 1 base at V and 5 bases at J, with 6 bases between. CDR3 nucleotides: TGCGCCAGCAGCTTGAGCGGGACTGAAGCTTTCTTT. It codes for CASSLSGTEAFF.

The chain couples TRBV25-1 to TRBJ2-1; 8 bases map to TRBD2. Germline assignment: CDR1 MGHDK and CDR2 SYGVNS. V dropped 4 bases and J dropped 5; count of bases not matched to a gene: 7. The CDR3 loop spans 15 amino acids. CDR3 sequence (DNA): TGTGCCAGCAGTGCTTTCAGCGGGGGTAACAATGAGCAGTTCTTC. Translation: CASSAFSGGNNEQFF.

This chain links TRBV5-1 with TRBJ1-4; 9 bases are a match to TRBD1. This CDR3 is 14 amino acids long. The ends lost 5 bases at V and 10 bases at J; junction bases unmatched: 9. Germline V gene sequence: CDR1 SGHRS, CDR2 YFSETQ. This CDR3 is CASSLQGADGKLFF. In DNA form, the CDR3 reads TGCGCCAGCAGTTTACAGGGGGCGGATGGAAAACTGTTTTTT.

The rearrangement links TRBV21-1 to TRBJ2-5; the table calls TRBD2, which could not be checked here. TRBV21-1 is a pseudogene segment. CDR3 length: 14 residues. The DNA of the CDR3 is TGTGCCAGCACTACCAACGGGAGAACGGAGACCCAGTACTTC. As protein: CASTTNGRTETQYF.

The J gene is TRBJ2-1, the V gene TRBV5-4; D may be TRBD1 (5 bases). Trimming pared 1 base from V and 0 bases from J, leaving 11 bases between. The germline CDR1 and CDR2 sequences are SGHNT and YYREEE (reference sequence). The length of the CDR3 is 16 residues. CDR3 protein: CASSLWGGHSYNEQFF. The CDR3 DNA reads TGTGCCAGCAGCTTGTGGGGCGGCCACTCCTACAATGAGCAGTTCTTC.